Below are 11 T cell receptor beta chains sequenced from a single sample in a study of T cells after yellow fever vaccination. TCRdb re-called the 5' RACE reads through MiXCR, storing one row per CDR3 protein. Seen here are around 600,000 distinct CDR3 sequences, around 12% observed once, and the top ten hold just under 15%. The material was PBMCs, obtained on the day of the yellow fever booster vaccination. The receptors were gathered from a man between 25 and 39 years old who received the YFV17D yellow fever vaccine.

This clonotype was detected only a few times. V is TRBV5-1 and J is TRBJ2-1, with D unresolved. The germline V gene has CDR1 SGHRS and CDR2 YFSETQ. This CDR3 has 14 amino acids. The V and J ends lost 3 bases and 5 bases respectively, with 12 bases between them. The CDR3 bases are TGCGCCAGCAGCTCCCTCCGTGCTGACAATGAGCAGTTCTTC. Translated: CASSSLRADNEQFF.

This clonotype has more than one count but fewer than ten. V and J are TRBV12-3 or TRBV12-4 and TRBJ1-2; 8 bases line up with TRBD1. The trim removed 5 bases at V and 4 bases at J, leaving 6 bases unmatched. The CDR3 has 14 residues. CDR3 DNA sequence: TGTGCCAGCAGTCCGCGGGACAGGTCCTATGGCTACACCTTC. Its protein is CASSPRDRSYGYTF.

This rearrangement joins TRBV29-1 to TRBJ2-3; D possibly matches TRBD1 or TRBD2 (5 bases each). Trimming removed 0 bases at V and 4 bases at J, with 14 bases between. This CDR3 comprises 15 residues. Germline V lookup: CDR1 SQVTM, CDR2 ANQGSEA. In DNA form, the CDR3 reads TGCAGCGTTGAAGATCATGGGGCCGGGGCAGATACGCAGTATTTT. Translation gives CSVEDHGAGADTQYF.

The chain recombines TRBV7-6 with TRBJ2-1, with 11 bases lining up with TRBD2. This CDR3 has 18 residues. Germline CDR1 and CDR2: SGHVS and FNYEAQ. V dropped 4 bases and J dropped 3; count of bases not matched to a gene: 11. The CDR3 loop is CASSYSPGLAELYNEQFF. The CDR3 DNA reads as TGTGCCAGCAGCTATTCACCGGGACTAGCGGAACTCTACAATGAGCAGTTCTTC.

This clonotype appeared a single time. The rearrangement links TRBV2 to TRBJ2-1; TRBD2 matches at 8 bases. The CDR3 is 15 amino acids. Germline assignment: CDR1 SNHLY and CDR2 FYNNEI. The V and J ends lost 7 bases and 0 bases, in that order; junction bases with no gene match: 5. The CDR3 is CASIMSGSSYNEQFF. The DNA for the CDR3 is TGTGCCAGCATCATGAGCGGGAGCTCCTACAATGAGCAGTTCTTC.

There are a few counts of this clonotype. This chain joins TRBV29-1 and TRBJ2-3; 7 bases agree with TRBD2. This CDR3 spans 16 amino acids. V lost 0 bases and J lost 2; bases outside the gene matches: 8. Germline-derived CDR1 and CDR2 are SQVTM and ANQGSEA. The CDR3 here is CSVEDRASGPTDTQYF. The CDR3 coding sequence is TGCAGCGTTGAAGATCGAGCTAGCGGCCCCACAGATACGCAGTATTTT.

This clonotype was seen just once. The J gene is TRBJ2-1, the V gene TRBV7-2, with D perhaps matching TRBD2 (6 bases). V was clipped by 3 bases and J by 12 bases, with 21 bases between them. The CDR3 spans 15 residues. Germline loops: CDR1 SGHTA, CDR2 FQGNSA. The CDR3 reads CASSFQEGFGSVQFF. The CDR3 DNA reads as TGTGCCAGCAGCTTCCAGGAGGGTTTTGGTAGCGTGCAGTTCTTC.

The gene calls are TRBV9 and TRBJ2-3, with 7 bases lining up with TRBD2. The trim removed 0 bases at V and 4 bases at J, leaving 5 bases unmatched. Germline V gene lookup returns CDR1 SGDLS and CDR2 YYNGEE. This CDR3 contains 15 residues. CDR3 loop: CASSVGEGAPDTQYF. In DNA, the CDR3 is TGTGCCAGCAGCGTAGGGGAGGGAGCTCCAGATACGCAGTATTTT. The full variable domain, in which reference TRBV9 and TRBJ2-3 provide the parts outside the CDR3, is DSGVTQTPKHLITATGQRVTLRCSPRSGDLSVYWYQQSLDQGLQFLIQYYNGEERAKGNILERFSAQQFPDLHSELNLSSLELGDSALYFCASSVGEGAPDTQYFGPGTRLTVL.

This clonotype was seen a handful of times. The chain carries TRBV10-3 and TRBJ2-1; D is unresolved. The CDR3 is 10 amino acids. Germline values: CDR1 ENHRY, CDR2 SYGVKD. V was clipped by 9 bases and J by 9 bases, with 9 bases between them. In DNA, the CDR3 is TGTGCCATTCGTCGAAGTGAGCAGTTCTTC. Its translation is CAIRRSEQFF.

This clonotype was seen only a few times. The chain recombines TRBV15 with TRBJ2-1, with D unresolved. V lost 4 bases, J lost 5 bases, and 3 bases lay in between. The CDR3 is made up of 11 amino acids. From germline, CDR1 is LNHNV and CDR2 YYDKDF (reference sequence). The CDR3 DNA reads TGTGCCACCAGCAAGGACAATGAGCAGTTCTTC. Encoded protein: CATSKDNEQFF.

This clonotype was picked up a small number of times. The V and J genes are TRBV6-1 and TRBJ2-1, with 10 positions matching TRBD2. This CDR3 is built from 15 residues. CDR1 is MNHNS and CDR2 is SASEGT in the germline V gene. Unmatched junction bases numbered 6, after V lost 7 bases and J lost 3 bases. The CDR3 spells CASIQAGGNYNEQFF. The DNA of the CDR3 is TGTGCCAGCATCCAAGCGGGAGGGAACTACAATGAGCAGTTCTTC.